What follows are 26 T cell receptor beta chains derived from one specimen sequenced in a study of CD8 T cells in Susac syndrome. It was with random hexamers that roughly 0.45 to 1 ug RNA was reverse transcribed. TCRdb recomputed calls from the immunoSEQ multiplex PCR reads with MiXCR, one row per CDR3 protein. The table has about 160,000 distinct CDR3 sequences, approximately 95% seen once; the top ten hold about 0.086%. Sequenced: CD4+ T cells from PBMCs. These receptors came from a human donor with multiple sclerosis.

The CDR3 DNA follows: TGTGCCAGCACCCCTGGGACAGGGAGAACTGAAGCTTTCTTT. Its protein product is CASTPGTGRTEAFF. The V and J genes are TRBV12-3 or TRBV12-4 and TRBJ1-1; 9 bases agree with TRBD1. The CDR3 has 14 amino acids. V shed 7 bases and J 5 bases; nucleotides not matched to a gene: 8.

V usage is TRBV28 and J usage is TRBJ2-3, with a possible D match to TRBD1 (7 bases). The CDR3 contains 16 residues. The germline CDR1 and CDR2 sequences are MDHEN and SYDVKM. V gave up 7 bases and J gave up 2 bases, with 19 bases separating them. The CDR3 reads CASINYGGQLTDTQYF. For the CDR3, the DNA is TGTGCCAGCATCAACTACGGGGGACAGCTCACAGATACGCAGTATTTT.

V gene TRBV4-1 combines with J gene TRBJ2-7; D is perhaps TRBD1 (6 bases). Germline CDR1 and CDR2: MGHRA and YSYEKL. Trimming removed 1 base at V and 2 bases at J, with 18 bases between. There are 17 residues in the CDR3. For the CDR3, the DNA is TGCGCCAGCAGCCAAGTTCTACCATACAGGGAAGCCTACGAGCAGTACTTC. It specifies CASSQVLPYREAYEQYF.

This clonotype was detected only once. The rearrangement uses TRBV7-9 and TRBJ2-3, with 7 bases that match TRBD1. The V gene end was trimmed by 5 bases and the J gene end by 5 bases; junction bases not matched to a gene: 4. CDR3 length: 13 amino acids. Germline V gene data show CDR1 as SEHNR and CDR2 as FQNEAQ (reference sequence). The CDR3 coding sequence is TGTGCCAGCAGCCAACAGGGGAGAGATACGCAGTATTTT. This sequence encodes CASSQQGRDTQYF.

The V gene is TRBV11-2, the J gene TRBJ2-3; the match to TRBD1 covers 10 bases. The CDR3 covers 16 residues. The germline V gene encodes CDR1 SGHAT and CDR2 FQNNGV. Trimming cost V 5 bases and J 4 bases; bases outside gene matches: 9. The CDR3 sequence: CASSPLRTGGSDTQYF. The CDR3 DNA reads TGTGCCAGCAGCCCACTTAGGACAGGGGGTTCAGATACGCAGTATTTT.

The chain couples TRBV29-1 to TRBJ2-3; 7 nucleotides align to TRBD2. CDR3 length: 12 amino acids. After removal of 2 bases from V and 5 bases from J, the junction contained 1 base not matched to a gene. Germline values: CDR1 SQVTM, CDR2 ANQGSEA. CDR3 loop: CSVEIAGDTQYF. The CDR3 coding sequence is TGCAGCGTTGAAATAGCGGGAGATACGCAGTATTTT.

The chain is built from TRBV30 and TRBJ1-1, with 7 bases lining up with TRBD1. V dropped 3 bases and J dropped 5; count of bases not matched to a gene: 6. The germline V gene has CDR1 GTSNPN and CDR2 SVGIG (reference sequence). The CDR3 is 13 residues long. As DNA, the CDR3 is TGTGCCTGGAGGTCCCGACAGGGAACTGAAGCTTTCTTT. Amino acid sequence: CAWRSRQGTEAFF. Complete variable domain (other parts from reference TRBV30 and TRBJ1-1): SQTIHQWPATLVQPVGSPLSLECTVEGTSNPNLYWYRQAAGRGLQLLFYSVGIGQISSEVPQNLSASRPQDRQFILSSKKLLLSDSGFYLCAWRSRQGTEAFFGQGTRLTVV.

This chain uses TRBV20-1 with TRBJ1-5; D is ambiguous. Trimming cost V 6 bases and J 3 bases, with 15 bases left between them. Germline CDR1 is DFQATT and CDR2 is SNEGSKA (reference sequence). This CDR3 has 14 amino acids. CDR3 bases: TGCAGTGCCTTGGAGGGCGAACCCAATCAGCCCCAGCATTTT. This encodes CSALEGEPNQPQHF.

This chain links TRBV13 with TRBJ1-2, with a tentative D call TRBD1 (6 bases). With 4 bases removed from V and 5 bases from J, the gap between germline ends came to 11 bases. This CDR3 is built from 13 residues. CDR1 is PRHDT and CDR2 is FYEKMQ in the germline V gene (reference sequence). CDR3 amino acids: CASSSDRRYGYTF. The CDR3 coding sequence is TGTGCCAGCAGCTCTGACAGGCGGTATGGCTACACCTTC.

The genes are TRBV3-1 and TRBJ2-1, with D uncertain. The CDR3 contains 14 residues. Trimming removed 4 bases from V and 3 bases from J, with 10 bases in between. CDR1 is LGHDT, CDR2 YNNKEL, per germline (reference sequence). The CDR3 reads CASSLSAGYNEQFF. The CDR3 coding sequence is TGTGCCAGCAGCCTTTCTGCAGGCTACAATGAGCAGTTCTTC.

V gene TRBV2 combines with J gene TRBJ2-3, with D possibly matching TRBD2 (6 bases). This CDR3 region has 14 residues. The germline V and J ends were trimmed by 6 bases and 1 base, with 11 bases remaining between them. The germline V gene has CDR1 SNHLY and CDR2 FYNNEI. The CDR3 DNA sequence: TGTGCCAGCAGCAGACTAGAACGCACAGATACGCAGTATTTT. This translates into CASSRLERTDTQYF. The variable domain in full, with the rest retrieved from reference TRBV2 and TRBJ2-3, is EPEVTQTPSHQVTQMGQEVILRCVPISNHLYFYWYRQILGQKVEFLVSFYNNEISEKSEIFDDQFSVERPDGSNFTLKIRSTKLEDSAMYFCASSRLERTDTQYFGPGTRLTVL.

The chain is built from TRBV29-1 and TRBJ2-1; TRBD2 aligns across 10 bases. V was pared by 5 bases and J by 6 bases, with 4 bases of the junction left unmatched. Germline V gives CDR1 SQVTM, CDR2 ANQGSEA. The CDR3 length is 13 residues. DNA of the CDR3: TGCAGCGTTTGGACTAGCGGCCCCAATGAGCAGTTCTTC. Translating it yields CSVWTSGPNEQFF.

The chain joins TRBV13 to TRBJ2-7; no clear D gene. This CDR3 spans 14 amino acids. V dropped 4 bases and J dropped 5 bases, with 15 bases sitting between them. Germline CDR1 is PRHDT and CDR2 is FYEKMQ (reference sequence). DNA for the CDR3: TGTGCCAGCAGCTCGAACCTTGGAAGCGACGAGCAGTACTTC. Residues: CASSSNLGSDEQYF.

The chain links TRBV10-1 to TRBJ1-4; 10 bases fit TRBD1. The CDR3 spans 15 residues. V trimming: 2 bases; J trimming: 10 bases; junction bases outside the gene matches: 7. Germline assignment: CDR1 WNHNN and CDR2 SYGVQD (reference sequence). The CDR3 loop is CASSEETGGIAKLFF. The CDR3 DNA is TGCGCCAGCAGTGAGGAGACAGGGGGCATCGCAAAACTGTTTTTT.

This chain connects TRBV6-6 to TRBJ2-1; weak D call: TRBD2 (5 bases). V was pared by 0 bases and J by 8 bases, with 8 bases between. CDR3 length: 13 amino acids. From germline, CDR1 is MNHNY and CDR2 SVGAGI (reference sequence). Here the CDR3 DNA reads TGTGCCAGCAGTTACTCGGAGGCCGATGAGCAGTTCTTC. Translation: CASSYSEADEQFF.

This clonotype was detected once. This rearrangement joins TRBV9 to TRBJ2-7, with 9 bases aligning to TRBD2. Germline loops: CDR1 SGDLS, CDR2 YYNGEE. Germline trimming cut 2 bases from V and 2 bases from J; bases unmatched to any gene: 2. This CDR3 is 14 amino acids long. The DNA for the CDR3 is TGTGCCAGCAGCGTGACTAGCGGCACCTACGAGCAGTACTTC. Amino acids: CASSVTSGTYEQYF.

J is TRBJ1-3 and V is TRBV6-5, with 11 bases that match TRBD1. The germline CDR1 and CDR2 sequences are MNHEY and SVGAGI. The CDR3 has 17 amino acids. The J segment lost 3 bases and the V segment lost 2 bases, leaving 6 bases of the junction unmatched. CDR3 DNA sequence: TGTGCCAGCAGTTACGCTTGGACAGGGGGCTATGGAAACACCATATATTTT. This sequence encodes CASSYAWTGGYGNTIYF.

The chain couples TRBV6-5 to TRBJ1-5; 7 nucleotides align to TRBD1. V gave up 2 bases and J gave up 0 bases; unmatched junction bases: 7. Per the germline V gene, CDR1 is MNHEY and CDR2 is SVGAGI. The CDR3 totals 17 residues. As DNA, the CDR3 is TGTGCCAGCAGTTACGCCGGGACAGATTATAGCAATCAGCCCCAGCATTTT. Its translation: CASSYAGTDYSNQPQHF.

V and J are TRBV18 and TRBJ1-3; D not certain. In germline, CDR1 is KGHSH, CDR2 LQKENI. There are 14 residues in the CDR3. V was cut by 3 bases and J by 0 bases, with 6 bases left in between. CDR3 bases: TGTGCCAGCTCACCGGAGAGCTCTGGAAACACCATATATTTT. It is translated as CASSPESSGNTIYF.

The chain has TRBV11-2 and TRBJ1-2; D not resolved. This CDR3 region has 14 residues. Trimming removed 6 bases at V and 6 bases at J, with 17 bases between. Germline V gene data show CDR1 as SGHAT and CDR2 as FQNNGV. CDR3 region: CASRMTKKLNGYTF. In nucleotides, the CDR3 is TGTGCCAGCAGGATGACAAAAAAACTGAATGGCTACACCTTC.

This chain links TRBV7-9 with TRBJ1-3; D is undetermined. V dropped 1 base and J dropped 5 bases, with 15 bases sitting between them. The CDR3 loop spans 16 amino acids. Germline V gene lookup returns CDR1 SEHNR and CDR2 FQNEAQ (reference sequence). The CDR3 nucleotides are TGTGCCAGCAGCTTAGGCGAGACGGCCTTAAGAAACACCATATATTTT. This gives the protein CASSLGETALRNTIYF.

V and J are TRBV20-1 and TRBJ1-3; D is unresolved. This CDR3 has 12 residues. Germline V lookup: CDR1 DFQATT, CDR2 SNEGSKA (reference sequence). V was clipped by 6 bases and J by 4 bases, with 10 bases between them. CDR3 sequence reads: CSALGLGNTIYF. The CDR3, as DNA: TGCAGTGCCCTTGGACTGGGAAACACCATATATTTT.

The rearrangement uses TRBV2 and TRBJ1-1; no firm D call. The ends were cut back, 6 bases at V and 12 bases at J, with 20 bases in the middle. Germline CDR1 SNHLY, CDR2 FYNNEI. The CDR3 consists of 13 residues. The CDR3, as DNA: TGTGCCAGCAGATTAGGTCACTTGCACTTGACTTTCTTT. This encodes CASRLGHLHLTFF.

The chain links TRBV18 to TRBJ2-5, with no clear D. The CDR3 is 13 amino acids. Per the germline V gene, CDR1 is KGHSH and CDR2 is LQKENI. V lost 3 bases and J lost 1, with 6 bases in between. The CDR3 DNA is TGTGCCAGCTCACCCGACCTCCAAGAGACCCAGTACTTC. This sequence encodes CASSPDLQETQYF.

This chain links TRBV6-1 with TRBJ2-5; TRBD1 is a possible D gene (5 bases). CDR1 MNHNS and CDR2 SASEGT come from the germline V gene. The CDR3 has 13 residues. Trimming pared 8 bases from V and 4 bases from J, leaving 14 bases between. This chain's CDR3 is CASRSAGIETQYF. In nucleotides, the CDR3 is TGTGCCAGCCGCTCGGCAGGGATAGAGACCCAGTACTTC.

The chain links TRBV6-5 to TRBJ2-1; the D gene could be TRBD1 or TRBD2 (5 bases each). The CDR3 extends over 13 amino acids. Germline CDR1 is MNHEY and CDR2 is SVGAGI. Trimming shortened V by 2 bases and J by 6 bases, and 8 bases separated the two germline ends. The CDR3 region is CASSYRGPNEQFF. As DNA, the CDR3 is TGTGCCAGCAGTTACCGGGGCCCCAATGAGCAGTTCTTC.